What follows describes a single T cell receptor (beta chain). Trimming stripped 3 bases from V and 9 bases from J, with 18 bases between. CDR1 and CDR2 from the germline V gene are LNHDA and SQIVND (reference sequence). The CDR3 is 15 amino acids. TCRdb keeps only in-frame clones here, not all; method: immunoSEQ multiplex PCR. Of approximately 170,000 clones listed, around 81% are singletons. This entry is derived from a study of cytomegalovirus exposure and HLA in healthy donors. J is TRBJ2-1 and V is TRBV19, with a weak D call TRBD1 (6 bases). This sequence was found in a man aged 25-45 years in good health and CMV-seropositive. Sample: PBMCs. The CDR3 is CASSMTLGAFSEQFF. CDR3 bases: TGTGCCAGTAGTATGACCCTGGGGGCTTTTAGTGAGCAGTTCTTC.